Listed below are T cell receptor beta chains from one sample, sequenced in a study of blood T cell repertoires in COVID-19. Repertoires were generated with immunoSEQ multiplex PCR, while TCRdb's copy carries only in-frame clones and drops some. The sample gives some 170,000 clones, approximately 88% of which show up once; around 3.9% is in the top ten. The specimen was peripheral blood. Source of these receptors: a woman aged 60-75 years who had recovered from COVID-19. CDR3s include the opening cysteine and the closing phenylalanine or tryptophan. A D gene is named only where the DNA matches it firmly. Clone sizes are given selectively: once, few, many, or a class where the clone is expanded.

TRBV5-1	TRBD1	.	TRBJ1-1	TGCGCCAGCAGCTCAGGACAGGGCAACACTGAAGCTTTCTTT	CASSSGQGNTEAFF
TRBV6-4	TRBD1	.	TRBJ2-4	TGTGCCAGCAGTGATGGGACAGGAGGGAACATTCAGTACTTC	CASSDGTGGNIQYF
TRBV18	.	.	TRBJ1-2	TGTGCCAGCTCACCGAAAGCCTTTAACTATGGCTACACCTTC	CASSPKAFNYGYTF
TRBV5-8	.	.	TRBJ2-3	TGTGCCAGCAGCGCACAAAGCGCCGAACCCACAGATACGCAGTATTTT	CASSAQSAEPTDTQYF
TRBV11-2	.	.	TRBJ1-1	TGTGCCAGCAGTCCCCAATTTGGAGGGAGTGCGGAAGCTTTCTTT	CASSPQFGGSAEAFF
TRBV3-1/TRBV3-2	.	.	TRBJ1-4	TGTGCCAGCAGCCAGGACAGTTATAATGAAAAACTGTTTTTT	CASSQDSYNEKLFF
TRBV6-5	TRBD1	.	TRBJ2-5	TGTGCCAGCACGGACAGGGGCCTCCAAGAGACCCAGTACTTC	CASTDRGLQETQYF
TRBV11-2	TRBD1	once	TRBJ2-3	TGTGCCAGCAGCCACCCCAACGACAGGGCTGTCACAGATACGCAGTATTTT	CASSHPNDRAVTDTQYF
TRBV3-1/TRBV3-2	.	.	TRBJ1-1	TGTGCCAGCAGCCACTGCTGGGGGGTACAACCTACTGAAGCTTTCTTT	CASSHCWGVQPTEAFF
TRBV30	.	once	TRBJ2-7	TGTGCCTGGAGCCCGAGACATAACCACGAGCAGTACTTC	CAWSPRHNHEQYF
TRBV3-1/TRBV3-2	.	.	TRBJ1-1	TGTGCCAGCAGCACCCAAGGTGGGGGAGGAGCTTTCTTT	CASSTQGGGGAFF
TRBV4-1	TRBD1	once	TRBJ1-6	TGCGCCAGCAGCCAAGTACCCGATCCCCCGGGACAGCTAAATTCACCCCTCCACTTT	CASSQVPDPPGQLNSPLHF
TRBV18	TRBD2	.	TRBJ2-7	TGTGCCAGCTCACCGGGACTAGCGGGGTCGGGGGAGCAGTACTTC	CASSPGLAGSGEQYF
TRBV4-1	.	.	TRBJ2-6	TGCGCCAGCAGCCAAGCCCAAATCCTGACTTTC	CASSQAQILTF
TRBV19	TRBD2	.	TRBJ2-5	TGTGCCAGTAGTCGGGGGGGCCAAGAGACCCAGTACTTC	CASSRGGQETQYF
TRBV4-1	TRBD1	.	TRBJ2-7	TGCGCCAGCAGCCGAGCCGGGACAGGGGGCGGCGAGCAGTACTTC	CASSRAGTGGGEQYF
TRBV28	.	.	TRBJ2-5	TGTGCCAGCAGTCCAACGCAATCCAGAGAGACCCAGTACTTC	CASSPTQSRETQYF
TRBV18	TRBD2	.	TRBJ2-2	TGTGCCAGCTCACCACCGGGAGGGGCCGGGGAGCTGTTTTTT	CASSPPGGAGELFF
TRBV30	TRBD1	.	TRBJ2-7	TGTGCCCTGAGGACAGGGTCCTCCGAGCAGTACTTC	CALRTGSSEQYF
TRBV15	.	few	TRBJ2-1	TGTGCCACCAGCAGAGACCGTTGGCAGGGTGGGTACAATGAGCAGTTCTTC	CATSRDRWQGGYNEQFF
TRBV16	TRBD1	.	TRBJ1-5	TGTGCCAGCAGCCTCGAGGGACAGGTCAATCAGCCCCAGCATTTT	CASSLEGQVNQPQHF
TRBV4-2	.	.	TRBJ1-2	TGTGCCAGCAGCCAAGGGTCCGCAGTCCAATCTTTTTATGGCTACACCTTC	CASSQGSAVQSFYGYTF
TRBV9	TRBD1	.	TRBJ1-2	TGTGCCAGCAGCCCCTTTGGGGGACAGCCTAACTATGGCTACACCTTC	CASSPFGGQPNYGYTF
TRBV30	.	.	TRBJ1-6	TGTGCCTGGAGTGTACAGGCCTCCTATAATTCACCCCTCCACTTT	CAWSVQASYNSPLHF
TRBV24-1	TRBD2	.	TRBJ2-5	TGTGCCACCAGTGATTCCGCGGGGGGGCCGGAACGAGAGACCCAGTACTTC	CATSDSAGGPERETQYF
TRBV11-3	.	.	TRBJ2-3	TGTGCCAGCAGCCGAGGGTCCCAGTCTAGCACAGATACGCAGTATTTT	CASSRGSQSSTDTQYF
TRBV3-1/TRBV3-2	.	.	TRBJ2-2	TGTGCCAGCACCCCGGGGGGCTTGGGCACCGGGGAGCTGTTTTTT	CASTPGGLGTGELFF
TRBV19	TRBD1	.	TRBJ2-6	TGTGCCAGTAGTAGGGGACAGCTATCTGGGGCCAACGTCCTGACTTTC	CASSRGQLSGANVLTF
TRBV7-2	TRBD2	.	TRBJ2-3	TGTGCCAGCAGCTTAGTGGCTAGCGGGGTCAGCACAGATACGCAGTATTTT	CASSLVASGVSTDTQYF
TRBV7-3	TRBD2	once	TRBJ2-5	TGTGCCAGCAGCCCAGGGACTAGCCGCGAGACCCAGTACTTC	CASSPGTSRETQYF
TRBV5-1	TRBD1	.	TRBJ1-1	TGCGCCAGCAGTTCAACAGGGGGAACGCCCGGGAAACAAGCTTTCTTT	CASSSTGGTPGKQAFF
TRBV5-1	.	.	TRBJ2-7	TGCGCCAGCAGCTTGGTTGGCAGCTCCTACGAGCAGTACTTC	CASSLVGSSYEQYF
TRBV4-1	.	.	TRBJ1-6	TGCGCCAGCAGCCAGCGTGCGGGACGGGGATTCTCCTATAATTCACCCCTCCACTTT	CASSQRAGRGFSYNSPLHF
TRBV7-9	.	.	TRBJ1-2	TGTGCCAGCAGCTTAGTGAATGCGGGAATTAACTATGGCTACACCTTC	CASSLVNAGINYGYTF
TRBV28	TRBD2	once	TRBJ2-3	TGTGCCAGCCAGACTAGCGGGCCAGATACGCAGTATTTT	CASQTSGPDTQYF
TRBV19	TRBD1	.	TRBJ2-5	TGTGCCAGTAGCGACAGGGTACGAGAGACCCAGTACTTC	CASSDRVRETQYF